This T cell receptor beta chain comes out of a study of CD8 T cells in ankylosing spondylitis. General study points: In ankylosing spondylitis blood, a motif of roughly 8 highly homologous TCR beta variants appeared characteristic. Clones linked to disease were reported to show significant enrichment in matched ankylosing spondylitis synovial fluid. In reactive arthritis synovial fluid and blood, some motif variants had been reported before.

CDR1 and CDR2 from the germline V gene are MNHNY and SVGAGI (reference sequence). The length of the CDR3 is 12 residues. The germline V and J ends were trimmed by 1 base and 6 bases, with 4 bases remaining between them. TCRdb used MiXCR to reprocess the 5' RACE reads, holding one entry per CDR3 protein. The sample shows a few hundred thousand distinct CDR3 sequences, under 25% of them seen only once. This clonotype was found many times. Its antigen is unknown. This sequence joins TRBV6-6 and TRBJ1-5, with D unclear. This receptor was obtained from a male donor with ankylosing spondylitis. Sequenced input: blood, either unsorted or a sorted T cell fraction (not recorded which). The CDR3 coding sequence is TGTGCCAGCAGTTACTTCGGTCAGCCCCAGCATTTT. Amino acid sequence: CASSYFGQPQHF.